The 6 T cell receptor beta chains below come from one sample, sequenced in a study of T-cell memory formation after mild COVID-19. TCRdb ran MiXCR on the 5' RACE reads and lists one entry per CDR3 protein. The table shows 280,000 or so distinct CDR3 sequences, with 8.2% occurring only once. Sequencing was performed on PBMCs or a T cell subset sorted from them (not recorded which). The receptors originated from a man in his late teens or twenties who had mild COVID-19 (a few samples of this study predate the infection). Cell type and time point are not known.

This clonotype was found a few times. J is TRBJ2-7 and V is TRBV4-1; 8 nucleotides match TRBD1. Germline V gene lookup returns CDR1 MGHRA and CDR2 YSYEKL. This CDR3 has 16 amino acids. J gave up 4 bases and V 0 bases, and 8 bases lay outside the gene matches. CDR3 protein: CASSQDIQGASYEQYF. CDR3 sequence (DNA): TGCGCCAGCAGCCAAGATATCCAGGGGGCGTCGTACGAGCAGTACTTC.

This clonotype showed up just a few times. The CDR3 DNA reads TGTGCCAGCAGCTTCTATGACGCCACCGGGGAGCTGTTTTTT. It codes for CASSFYDATGELFF. V usage is TRBV7-2 and J usage is TRBJ2-2; no firm D call. Trimming took off 3 bases at V and 4 bases at J, with 9 bases between the two ends. The CDR3 has 14 amino acids. Germline V gene lookup returns CDR1 SGHTA and CDR2 FQGNSA.

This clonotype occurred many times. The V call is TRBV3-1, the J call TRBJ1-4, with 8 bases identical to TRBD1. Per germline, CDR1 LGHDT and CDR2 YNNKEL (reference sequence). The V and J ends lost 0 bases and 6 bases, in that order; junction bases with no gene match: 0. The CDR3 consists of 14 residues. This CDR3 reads CASSQDRGHEKLFF. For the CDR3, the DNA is TGTGCCAGCAGCCAAGACAGGGGGCATGAAAAACTGTTTTTT.

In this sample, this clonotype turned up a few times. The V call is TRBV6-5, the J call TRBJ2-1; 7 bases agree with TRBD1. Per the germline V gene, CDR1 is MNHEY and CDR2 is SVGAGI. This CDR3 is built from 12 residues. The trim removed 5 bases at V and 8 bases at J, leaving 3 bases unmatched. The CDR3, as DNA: TGTGCCAGCAGTCCAGGGGGTGATGAGCAGTTCTTC. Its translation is CASSPGGDEQFF.

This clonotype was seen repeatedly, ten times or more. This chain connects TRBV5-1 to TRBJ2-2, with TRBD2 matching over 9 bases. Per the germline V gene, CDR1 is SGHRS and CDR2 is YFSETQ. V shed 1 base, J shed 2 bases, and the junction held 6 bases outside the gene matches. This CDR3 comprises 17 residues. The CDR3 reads CASSLSLAGFNTGELFF. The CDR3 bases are TGCGCCAGCAGCTTGTCGCTAGCGGGGTTCAACACCGGGGAGCTGTTTTTT.

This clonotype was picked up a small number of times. CDR3 region: CASRDRGVSNTEAFF. The CDR3 bases are TGCGCCAGCAGGGACAGGGGTGTTTCGAACACTGAAGCTTTCTTT. The chain has TRBV4-1 and TRBJ1-1, with 9 bases fitting TRBD1. The CDR3 consists of 15 residues. Germline values: CDR1 MGHRA, CDR2 YSYEKL. J gave up 1 base and V 6 bases, and 6 bases lay outside the gene matches.